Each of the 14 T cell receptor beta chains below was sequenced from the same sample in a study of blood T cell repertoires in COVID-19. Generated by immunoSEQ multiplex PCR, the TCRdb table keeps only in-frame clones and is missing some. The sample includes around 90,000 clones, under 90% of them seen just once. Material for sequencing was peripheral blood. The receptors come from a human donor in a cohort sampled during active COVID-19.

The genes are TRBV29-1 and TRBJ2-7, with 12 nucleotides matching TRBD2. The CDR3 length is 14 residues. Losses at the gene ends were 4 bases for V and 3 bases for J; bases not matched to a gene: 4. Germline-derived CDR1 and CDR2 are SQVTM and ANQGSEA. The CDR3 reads CSVVGTSGYYEQYF. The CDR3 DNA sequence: TGCAGCGTTGTCGGGACTAGCGGGTACTACGAGCAGTACTTC.

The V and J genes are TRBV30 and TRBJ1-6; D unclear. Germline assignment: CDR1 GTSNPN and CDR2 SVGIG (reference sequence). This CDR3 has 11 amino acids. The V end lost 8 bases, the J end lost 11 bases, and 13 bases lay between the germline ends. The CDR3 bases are TGTGCCGCCGGGTTAGGCCCACCCCTCCACTTT. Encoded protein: CAAGLGPPLHF.

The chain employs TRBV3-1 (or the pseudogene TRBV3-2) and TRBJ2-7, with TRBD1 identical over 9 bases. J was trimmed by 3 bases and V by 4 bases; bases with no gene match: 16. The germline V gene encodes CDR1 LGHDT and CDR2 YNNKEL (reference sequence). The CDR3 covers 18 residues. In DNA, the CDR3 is TGTGCCAGCAGCCCCGTCCCGGGACAGGGTACCATCCTCTACGAGCAGTACTTC. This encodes CASSPVPGQGTILYEQYF.

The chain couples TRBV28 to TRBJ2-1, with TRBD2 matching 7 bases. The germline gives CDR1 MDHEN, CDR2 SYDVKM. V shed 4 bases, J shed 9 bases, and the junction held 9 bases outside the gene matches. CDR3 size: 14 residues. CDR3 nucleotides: TGTGCCAGCAGTTCCCCACGCGGGAGCGGTGAGCAGTTCTTC. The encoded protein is CASSSPRGSGEQFF. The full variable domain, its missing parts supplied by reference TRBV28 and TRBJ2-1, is DVKVTQSSRYLVKRTGEKVFLECVQDMDHENMFWYRQDPGLGLRLIYFSYDVKMKEKGDIPEGYSVSREKKERFSLILESASTNQTSMYLCASSSPRGSGEQFFGPGTRLTVL.

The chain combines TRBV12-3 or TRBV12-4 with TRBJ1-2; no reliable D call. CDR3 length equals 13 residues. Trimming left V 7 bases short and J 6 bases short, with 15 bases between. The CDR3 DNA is TGTGCCAGCACCCCTCGGAGGGTTGATGGCTACACCTTC. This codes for CASTPRRVDGYTF.

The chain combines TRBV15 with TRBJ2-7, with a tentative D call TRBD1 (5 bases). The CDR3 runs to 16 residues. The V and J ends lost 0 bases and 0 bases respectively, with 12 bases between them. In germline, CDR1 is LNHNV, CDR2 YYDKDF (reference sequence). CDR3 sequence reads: CATSRERQLSSYEQYF. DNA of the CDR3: TGTGCCACCAGCAGAGAGAGACAGTTAAGCTCCTACGAGCAGTACTTC.

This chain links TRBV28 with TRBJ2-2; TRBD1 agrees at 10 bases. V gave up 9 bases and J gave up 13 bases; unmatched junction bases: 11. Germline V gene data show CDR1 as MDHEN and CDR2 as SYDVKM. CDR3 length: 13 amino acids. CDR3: CASGTGADRVLFF. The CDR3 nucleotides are TGTGCCAGTGGGACAGGGGCCGATCGCGTGCTGTTTTTT.

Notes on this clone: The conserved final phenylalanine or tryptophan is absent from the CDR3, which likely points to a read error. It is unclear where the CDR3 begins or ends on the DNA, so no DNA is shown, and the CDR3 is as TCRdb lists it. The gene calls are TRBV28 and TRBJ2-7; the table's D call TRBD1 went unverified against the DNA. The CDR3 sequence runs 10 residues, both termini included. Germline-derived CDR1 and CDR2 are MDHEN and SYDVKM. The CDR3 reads CASSAVDRSL.

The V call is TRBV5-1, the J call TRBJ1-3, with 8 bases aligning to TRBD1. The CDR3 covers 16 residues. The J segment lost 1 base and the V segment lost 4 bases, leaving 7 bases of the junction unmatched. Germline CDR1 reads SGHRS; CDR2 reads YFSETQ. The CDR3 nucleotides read TGCGCCAGCAGCAGAGCAGGGGGCGCATCTGGAAACACCATATATTTT. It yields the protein CASSRAGGASGNTIYF.

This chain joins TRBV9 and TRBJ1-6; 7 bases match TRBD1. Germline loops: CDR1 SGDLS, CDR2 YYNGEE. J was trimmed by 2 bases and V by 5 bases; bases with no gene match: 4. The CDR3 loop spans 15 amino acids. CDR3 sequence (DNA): TGTGCCAGCAGGACAGGGTTCGCCTATAATTCACCCCTCCACTTT. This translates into CASRTGFAYNSPLHF.

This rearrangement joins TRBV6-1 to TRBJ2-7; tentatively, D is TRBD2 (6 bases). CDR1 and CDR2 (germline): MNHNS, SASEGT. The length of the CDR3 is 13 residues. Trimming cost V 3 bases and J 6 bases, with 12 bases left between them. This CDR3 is CASSESGGGEQYF. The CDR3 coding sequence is TGTGCCAGCAGTGAGTCTGGGGGAGGCGAGCAGTACTTC.

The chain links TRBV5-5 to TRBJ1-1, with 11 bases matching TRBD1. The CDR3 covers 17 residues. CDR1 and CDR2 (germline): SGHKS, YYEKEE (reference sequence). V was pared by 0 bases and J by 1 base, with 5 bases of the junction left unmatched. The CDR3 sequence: CASSLEGTGGGNTEAFF. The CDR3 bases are TGTGCCAGCAGCTTGGAGGGGACAGGGGGTGGGAACACTGAAGCTTTCTTT.

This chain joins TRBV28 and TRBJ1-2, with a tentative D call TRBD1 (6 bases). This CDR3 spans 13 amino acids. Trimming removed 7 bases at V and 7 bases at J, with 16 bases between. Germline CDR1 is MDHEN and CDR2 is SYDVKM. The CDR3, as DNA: TGTGCCAGCATCCGACCAGGGGAGGGTGGCTACACCTTC. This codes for CASIRPGEGGYTF.

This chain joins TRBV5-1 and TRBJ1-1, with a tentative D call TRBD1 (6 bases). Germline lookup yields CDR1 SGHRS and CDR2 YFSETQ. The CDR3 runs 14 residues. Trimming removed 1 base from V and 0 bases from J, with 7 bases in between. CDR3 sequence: CASSLSGVNTEAFF. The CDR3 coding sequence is TGCGCCAGCAGCTTGTCAGGGGTGAACACTGAAGCTTTCTTT.